This T cell receptor beta chain originates from a study of Tregs in tolerant kidney transplant recipients. This table comes from immunoSEQ multiplex PCR, and its TCRdb copy is limited to in-frame clones, with some not included. There are tens of thousands of clones in the sample; under 95% occur only once, and more than 1.5% lies in the top ten. Related graft donors supplied nonmyeloablative bone marrow transplants, and mixed chimerism was transient. The specimen was CD4+ T cells from blood (PBMCs), collected 12 months after the transplant. The receptor's source is a human patient who received a combined kidney and bone marrow transplant. Some of the T cells might come from the graft donor.

DNA for the CDR3: TGTGCCAGCAGTTTAGGACCTGGACTAGCGGGTTCCCCCCTTCGGACCCAGTACTTC. It encodes CASSLGPGLAGSPLRTQYF. This chain joins TRBV27 and TRBJ2-5; 11 nucleotides align to TRBD2. The CDR3 covers 19 residues. CDR1 MNHEY and CDR2 SMNVEV come from the germline V gene (reference sequence). V was clipped by 2 bases and J by 7 bases; unmatched bases: 18.